Following are 14 T cell receptor beta chains from one sample sequenced in a study of cytomegalovirus exposure and HLA in healthy donors. Data came from immunoSEQ multiplex PCR; TCRdb stores just in-frame clones and leaves some out. The sample lists some 76,000 clones; nearly 95% were seen once. The specimen was PBMCs. The receptor set was obtained from a young woman in good health and CMV-seronegative.

The chain uses TRBV9 and TRBJ1-5, with D unresolved. This CDR3 contains 15 residues. The V gene's germline CDR1 is SGDLS and CDR2 YYNGEE. V lost 2 bases to trimming and J lost 1 base, with 10 bases between them. The CDR3 nucleotides are TGTGCCAGCAGCGTCGGGTGGGAGAGCAATCAGCCCCAGCATTTT. As protein: CASSVGWESNQPQHF. The full variable domain, in which reference TRBV9 and TRBJ1-5 provide the parts outside the CDR3, is DSGVTQTPKHLITATGQRVTLRCSPRSGDLSVYWYQQSLDQGLQFLIQYYNGEERAKGNILERFSAQQFPDLHSELNLSSLELGDSALYFCASSVGWESNQPQHFGDGTRLSIL.

V is TRBV6-1 and J is TRBJ2-7; the D is unclear. The CDR3 contains 15 residues. Germline V CDR1 and CDR2: MNHNS, SASEGT. The V and J ends lost 1 base and 0 bases respectively, with 10 bases between them. The CDR3 DNA is TGTGCCAGCAGTGAAGAAACTGCTAGCTCCTACGAGCAGTACTTC. Translated, it gives CASSEETASSYEQYF.

The chain joins TRBV2 to TRBJ2-2; TRBD2 aligns across 8 bases. V shed 1 base, J shed 7 bases, and the junction held 5 bases outside the gene matches. The germline V gene encodes CDR1 SNHLY and CDR2 FYNNEI. This CDR3 comprises 15 residues. This chain's CDR3 is CASSEDRSGGGELFF. For the CDR3, the DNA is TGTGCCAGCAGTGAAGATAGGAGCGGGGGCGGGGAGCTGTTTTTT.

The J gene is TRBJ2-3, the V gene TRBV30; D is perhaps TRBD1 (5 bases). The germline V gene has CDR1 GTSNPN and CDR2 SVGIG (reference sequence). Trimming shortened V by 3 bases and J by 0 bases, and 13 bases separated the two germline ends. The CDR3 is 15 residues long. In DNA, the CDR3 is TGTGCCTGGAGCGCGGACACTTCGAGCACAGATACGCAGTATTTT. It translates to CAWSADTSSTDTQYF.

This clone was seen just once. V usage is TRBV30 and J usage is TRBJ2-7, with TRBD1 matching over 7 bases. This CDR3 is 11 amino acids long. The J segment lost 5 bases and the V segment lost 8 bases, leaving 6 bases of the junction unmatched. In germline, CDR1 is GTSNPN, CDR2 SVGIG (reference sequence). The CDR3 sequence is CAPDRVDEQYF. For the CDR3, the DNA is TGTGCCCCCGACAGGGTCGACGAGCAGTACTTC.

The chain joins TRBV7-9 to TRBJ2-1, with 12 bases matching TRBD1. The CDR3 runs to 15 residues. Germline V lookup: CDR1 SEHNR, CDR2 FQNEAQ (reference sequence). Trimming took 3 bases from V and 7 from J; bases not matched to a gene: 4. CDR3 DNA: TGTGCCAGCAGCTTGAGGGACAGGGGGCGAAATGAGCAGTTCTTC. It yields the protein CASSLRDRGRNEQFF.

The rearrangement uses TRBV2 and TRBJ2-1, with 7 positions matching TRBD2. V gave up 6 bases and J gave up 4 bases; unmatched junction bases: 12. CDR1 is SNHLY, CDR2 FYNNEI, per germline. The CDR3 extends over 16 amino acids. This CDR3 is CASRGETSGAYNEQFF. The CDR3 DNA reads TGTGCCAGCAGGGGAGAAACAAGCGGGGCTTACAATGAGCAGTTCTTC.

V gene TRBV19 combines with J gene TRBJ2-7, with D tentatively TRBD1 (5 bases). With 2 bases removed from V and 5 bases from J, the gap between germline ends came to 13 bases. Germline loops: CDR1 LNHDA, CDR2 SQIVND (reference sequence). The CDR3 consists of 14 residues. The CDR3 region has the DNA TGTGCCAGTAGTATAATCAACCAGGGCCACGAGCAGTACTTC. This codes for CASSIINQGHEQYF.

This clone was seen only once. The chain uses TRBV4-2 and TRBJ2-1, with 7 bases lining up with TRBD1. Trimming took 0 bases from V and 5 from J; bases not matched to a gene: 7. Germline lookup yields CDR1 LGHNA and CDR2 YNFKEQ. The CDR3 is 16 amino acids. The CDR3 DNA reads TGTGCCAGCAGCCAAGATAGGACAGGCGGAAACAATGAGCAGTTCTTC. Protein product: CASSQDRTGGNNEQFF.

The chain recombines TRBV11-2 with TRBJ2-1; 12 positions agree with TRBD2. Germline V gene sequence: CDR1 SGHAT, CDR2 FQNNGV. J lost 3 bases, V lost 5 bases, and 5 bases had no gene match. The CDR3 length is 16 residues. CDR3 nucleotide sequence: TGTGCCAGCAGCCCCCGGACTAGCGGGGACTACAATGAGCAGTTCTTC. Protein: CASSPRTSGDYNEQFF.

The rearrangement uses TRBV11-2 and TRBJ1-2, with TRBD1 as a possible D gene (6 bases). Germline V gene sequence: CDR1 SGHAT, CDR2 FQNNGV. V lost 0 bases and J lost 1, with 9 bases in between. This CDR3 has 15 amino acids. The CDR3 DNA reads TGTGCCAGCAGCTTAGATGCAGGGGATAACTATGGCTACACCTTC. Translating it yields CASSLDAGDNYGYTF.

The genes are TRBV6-5 and TRBJ1-5, with 7 bases identical to TRBD1. The CDR3 totals 16 residues. Per germline, CDR1 MNHEY and CDR2 SVGAGI. Trimming removed 4 bases from V and 7 bases from J; junction bases left unmatched: 13. CDR3 sequence: CASSSDRAAGSQPQHF. CDR3 DNA: TGTGCCAGCAGTTCAGACAGGGCTGCAGGTTCCCAGCCCCAGCATTTT.

The V call is TRBV6-5, the J call TRBJ2-5; 8 nucleotides agree with TRBD2. Germline V gives CDR1 MNHEY, CDR2 SVGAGI. This CDR3 comprises 14 residues. Trimming at V came to 5 bases and at J to 5 bases, leaving 7 bases not matched to a gene. The CDR3 DNA is TGTGCCAGCAGTATCGGCGGGGGGCGGGAGACCCAGTACTTC. This gives the protein CASSIGGGRETQYF.

V gene TRBV6-4 combines with J gene TRBJ2-3, with 7 bases matching TRBD1. The CDR3 is 15 amino acids. The germline CDR1 and CDR2 sequences are MRHNA and SNTAGT. The V gene end was trimmed by 5 bases and the J gene end by 4 bases; junction bases not matched to a gene: 9. This CDR3 reads CASSTDRDSSDTQYF. The CDR3 bases are TGTGCCAGCAGTACCGACAGGGATAGTTCAGATACGCAGTATTTT.